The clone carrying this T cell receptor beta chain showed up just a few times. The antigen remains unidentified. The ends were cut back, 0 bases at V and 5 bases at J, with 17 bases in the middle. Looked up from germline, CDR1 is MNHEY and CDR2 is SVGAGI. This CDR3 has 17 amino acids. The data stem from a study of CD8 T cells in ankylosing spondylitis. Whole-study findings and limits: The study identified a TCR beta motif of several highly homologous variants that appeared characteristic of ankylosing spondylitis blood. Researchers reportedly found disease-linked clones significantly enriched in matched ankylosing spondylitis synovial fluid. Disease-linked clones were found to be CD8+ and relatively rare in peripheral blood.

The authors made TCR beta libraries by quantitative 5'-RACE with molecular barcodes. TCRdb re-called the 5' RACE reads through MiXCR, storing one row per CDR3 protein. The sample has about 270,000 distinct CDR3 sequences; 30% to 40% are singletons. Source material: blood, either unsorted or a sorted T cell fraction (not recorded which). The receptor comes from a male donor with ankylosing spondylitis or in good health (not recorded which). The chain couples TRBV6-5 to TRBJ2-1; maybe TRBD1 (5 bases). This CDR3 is CASSYSTTGYPHNEQFF. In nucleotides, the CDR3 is TGTGCCAGCAGTTACTCCACAACAGGTTATCCCCACAATGAGCAGTTCTTC.